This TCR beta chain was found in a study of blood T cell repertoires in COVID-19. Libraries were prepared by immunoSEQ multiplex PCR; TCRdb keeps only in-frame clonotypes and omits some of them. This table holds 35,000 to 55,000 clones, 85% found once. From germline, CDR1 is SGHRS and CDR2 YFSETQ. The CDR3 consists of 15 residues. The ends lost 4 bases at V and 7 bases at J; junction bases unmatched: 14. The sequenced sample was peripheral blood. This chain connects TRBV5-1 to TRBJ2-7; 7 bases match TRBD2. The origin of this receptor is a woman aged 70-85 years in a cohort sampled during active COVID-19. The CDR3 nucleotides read TGCGCCAGCAGCCCAGGTCCTAGCGGCGGACGGGAGCAGTACTTC. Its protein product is CASSPGPSGGREQYF.